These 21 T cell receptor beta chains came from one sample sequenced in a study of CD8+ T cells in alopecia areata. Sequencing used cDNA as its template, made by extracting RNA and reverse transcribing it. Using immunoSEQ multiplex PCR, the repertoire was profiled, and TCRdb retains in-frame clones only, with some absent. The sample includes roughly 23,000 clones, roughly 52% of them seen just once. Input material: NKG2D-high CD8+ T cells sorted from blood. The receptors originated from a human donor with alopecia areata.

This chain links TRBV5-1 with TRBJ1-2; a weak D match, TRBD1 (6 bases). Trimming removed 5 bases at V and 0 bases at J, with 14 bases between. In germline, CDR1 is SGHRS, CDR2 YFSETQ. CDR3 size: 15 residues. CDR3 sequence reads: CASRYRDTANYGYTF. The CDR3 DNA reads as TGCGCCAGCAGATACCGGGACACAGCTAACTATGGCTACACCTTC.

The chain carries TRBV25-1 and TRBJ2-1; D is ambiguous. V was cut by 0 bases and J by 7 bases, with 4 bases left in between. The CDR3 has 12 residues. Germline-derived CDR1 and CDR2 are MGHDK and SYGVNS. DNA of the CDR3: TGTGCCAGCAGTGAATATAAAAATGAGCAGTTCTTC. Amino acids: CASSEYKNEQFF.

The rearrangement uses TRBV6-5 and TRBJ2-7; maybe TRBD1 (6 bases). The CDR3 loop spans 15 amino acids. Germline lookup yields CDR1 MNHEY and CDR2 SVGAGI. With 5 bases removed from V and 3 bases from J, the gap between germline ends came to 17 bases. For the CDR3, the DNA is TGTGCCAGCAGTGCCCGGGTCCCAGGGGACTACGAGCAGTACTTC. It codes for CASSARVPGDYEQYF.

The CDR3 loop is CASSEWVADTQYF. CDR3 nucleotides: TGTGCCAGCAGTGAATGGGTTGCAGATACGCAGTATTTT. This chain uses TRBV6-1 with TRBJ2-3; D is ambiguous. The ends were cut back, 2 bases at V and 4 bases at J, with 7 bases in the middle. The CDR3 runs to 13 residues. Germline CDR1 reads MNHNS; CDR2 reads SASEGT.

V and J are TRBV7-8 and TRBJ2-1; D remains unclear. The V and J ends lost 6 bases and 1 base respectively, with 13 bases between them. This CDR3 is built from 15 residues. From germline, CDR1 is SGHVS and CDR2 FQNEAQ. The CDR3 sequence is CASRYLGDSYNEQFF. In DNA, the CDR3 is TGTGCCAGCAGATACCTAGGAGATTCCTACAATGAGCAGTTCTTC. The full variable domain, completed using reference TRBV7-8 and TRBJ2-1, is GAGVSQSPRYKVAKRGQDVALRCDPISGHVSLFWYQQALGQGPEFLTYFQNEAQLDKSGLPSDRFFAERPEGSVSTLKIQRTQQEDSAVYLCASRYLGDSYNEQFFGPGTRLTVL.

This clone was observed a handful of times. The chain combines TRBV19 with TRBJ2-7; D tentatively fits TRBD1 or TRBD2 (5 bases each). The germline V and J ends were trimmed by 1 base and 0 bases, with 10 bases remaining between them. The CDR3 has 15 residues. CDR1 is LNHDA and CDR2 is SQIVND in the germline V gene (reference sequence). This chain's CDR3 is CASSIAGRNSYEQYF. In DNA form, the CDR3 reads TGTGCCAGTAGTATAGCAGGGAGAAACTCCTACGAGCAGTACTTC.

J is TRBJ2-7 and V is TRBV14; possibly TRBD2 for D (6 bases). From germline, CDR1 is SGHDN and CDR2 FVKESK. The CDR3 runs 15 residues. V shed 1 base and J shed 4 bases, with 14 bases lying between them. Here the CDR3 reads CASSQVNRERYEQYF. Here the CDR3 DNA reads TGTGCCAGCAGCCAAGTAAACCGGGAGAGGTACGAGCAGTACTTC. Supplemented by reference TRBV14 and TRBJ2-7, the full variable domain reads EAGVTQFPSHSVIEKGQTVTLRCDPISGHDNLYWYRRVMGKEIKFLLHFVKESKQDESGMPNNRFLAERTGGTYSTLKVQPAELEDSGVYFCASSQVNRERYEQYFGPGTRLTVT.

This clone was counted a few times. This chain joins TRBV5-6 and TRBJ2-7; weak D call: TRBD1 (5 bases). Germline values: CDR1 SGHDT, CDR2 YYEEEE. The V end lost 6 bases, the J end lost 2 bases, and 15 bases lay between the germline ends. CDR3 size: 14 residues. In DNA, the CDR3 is TGTGCCAGCACCCCGGGCCTAGGGGCCTACGAGCAGTACTTC. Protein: CASTPGLGAYEQYF.

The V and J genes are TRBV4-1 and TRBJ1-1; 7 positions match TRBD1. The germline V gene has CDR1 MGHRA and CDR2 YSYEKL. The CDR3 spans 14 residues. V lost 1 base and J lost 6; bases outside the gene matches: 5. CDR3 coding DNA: TGCGCCAGCAGCCAAGGGCAGGGGGTCTCTGAAGCTTTCTTT. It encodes CASSQGQGVSEAFF.

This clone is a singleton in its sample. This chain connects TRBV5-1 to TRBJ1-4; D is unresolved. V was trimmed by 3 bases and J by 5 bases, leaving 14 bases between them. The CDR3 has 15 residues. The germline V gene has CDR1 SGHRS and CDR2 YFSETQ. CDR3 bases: TGCGCCAGCAGCTGGAGGACGGGTCAGAATGAAAAACTGTTTTTT. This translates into CASSWRTGQNEKLFF.

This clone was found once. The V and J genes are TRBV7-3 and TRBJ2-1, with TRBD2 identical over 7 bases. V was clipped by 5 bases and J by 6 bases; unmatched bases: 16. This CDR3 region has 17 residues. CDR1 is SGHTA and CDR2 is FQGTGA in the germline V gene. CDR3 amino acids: CASSPQKPGLPSNEQFF. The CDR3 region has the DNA TGTGCCAGCAGCCCGCAAAAACCGGGACTACCTTCCAATGAGCAGTTCTTC.

The CDR3 is CASSPKLAMETQYF. Written as DNA, the CDR3 is TGTGCCAGCTCACCAAAACTAGCCATGGAGACCCAGTACTTC. The chain has TRBV18 and TRBJ2-5; possibly TRBD2 for D (6 bases). Germline values: CDR1 KGHSH, CDR2 LQKENI. Trimming pared 2 bases from V and 5 bases from J, leaving 12 bases between. This CDR3 spans 14 amino acids.

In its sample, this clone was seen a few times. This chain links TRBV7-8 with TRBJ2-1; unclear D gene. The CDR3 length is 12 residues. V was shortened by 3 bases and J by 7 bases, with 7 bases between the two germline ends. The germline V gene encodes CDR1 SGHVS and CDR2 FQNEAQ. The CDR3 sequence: CASSFGANEQFF. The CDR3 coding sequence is TGTGCCAGCAGCTTCGGAGCAAATGAGCAGTTCTTC. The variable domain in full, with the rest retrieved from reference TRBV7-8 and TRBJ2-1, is GAGVSQSPRYKVAKRGQDVALRCDPISGHVSLFWYQQALGQGPEFLTYFQNEAQLDKSGLPSDRFFAERPEGSVSTLKIQRTQQEDSAVYLCASSFGANEQFFGPGTRLTVL.

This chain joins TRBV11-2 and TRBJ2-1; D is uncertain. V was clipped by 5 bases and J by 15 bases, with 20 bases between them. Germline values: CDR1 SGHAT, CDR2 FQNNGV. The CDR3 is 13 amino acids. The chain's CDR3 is CASSPPGVPKGFF. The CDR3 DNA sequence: TGTGCCAGCAGCCCCCCCGGTGTGCCTAAGGGGTTCTTC.

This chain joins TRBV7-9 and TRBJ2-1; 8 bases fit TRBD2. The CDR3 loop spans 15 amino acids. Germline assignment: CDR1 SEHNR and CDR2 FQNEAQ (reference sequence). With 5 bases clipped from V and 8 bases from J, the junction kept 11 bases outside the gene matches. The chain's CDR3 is CASSVPGLGFDEQFF. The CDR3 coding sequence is TGTGCCAGCAGCGTTCCGGGACTAGGATTCGATGAGCAGTTCTTC.

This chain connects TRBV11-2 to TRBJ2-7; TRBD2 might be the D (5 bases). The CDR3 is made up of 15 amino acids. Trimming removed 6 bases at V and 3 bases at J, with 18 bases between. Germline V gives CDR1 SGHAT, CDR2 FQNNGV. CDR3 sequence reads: CASSTPRLEVYEQYF. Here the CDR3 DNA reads TGTGCCAGCAGTACCCCCCGCCTGGAGGTCTACGAGCAGTACTTC.

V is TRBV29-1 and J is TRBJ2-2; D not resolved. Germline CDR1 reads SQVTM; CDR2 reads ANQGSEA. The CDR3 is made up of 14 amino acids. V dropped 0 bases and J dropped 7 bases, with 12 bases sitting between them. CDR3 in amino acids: CSVEEGMGFGELFF. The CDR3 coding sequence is TGCAGCGTTGAAGAGGGCATGGGGTTCGGGGAGCTGTTTTTT.

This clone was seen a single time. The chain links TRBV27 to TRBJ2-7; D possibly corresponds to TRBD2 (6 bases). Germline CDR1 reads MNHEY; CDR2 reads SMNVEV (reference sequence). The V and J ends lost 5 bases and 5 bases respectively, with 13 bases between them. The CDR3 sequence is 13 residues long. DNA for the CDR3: TGTGCCAGCAGTCCCCTCGGGGAGGACGAGCAGTACTTC. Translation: CASSPLGEDEQYF.

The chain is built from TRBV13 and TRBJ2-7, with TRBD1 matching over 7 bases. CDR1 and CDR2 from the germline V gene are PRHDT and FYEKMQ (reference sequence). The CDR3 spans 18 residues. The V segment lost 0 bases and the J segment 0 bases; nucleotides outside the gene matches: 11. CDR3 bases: TGTGCCAGCAGCTTAGGGAGGGGACAGCCGAGGAGCTCCTACGAGCAGTACTTC. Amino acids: CASSLGRGQPRSSYEQYF. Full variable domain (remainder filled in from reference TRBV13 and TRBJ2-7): AAGVIQSPRHLIKEKRETATLKCYPIPRHDTVYWYQQGPGQDPQFLISFYEKMQSDKGSIPDRFSAQQFSDYHSELNMSSLELGDSALYFCASSLGRGQPRSSYEQYFGPGTRLTVT.

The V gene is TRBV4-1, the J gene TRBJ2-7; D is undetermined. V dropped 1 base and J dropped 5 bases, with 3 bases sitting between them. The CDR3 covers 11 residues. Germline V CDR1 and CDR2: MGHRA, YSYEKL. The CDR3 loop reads CASSQGDEQYF. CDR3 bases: TGCGCCAGCAGCCAAGGAGACGAGCAGTACTTC.

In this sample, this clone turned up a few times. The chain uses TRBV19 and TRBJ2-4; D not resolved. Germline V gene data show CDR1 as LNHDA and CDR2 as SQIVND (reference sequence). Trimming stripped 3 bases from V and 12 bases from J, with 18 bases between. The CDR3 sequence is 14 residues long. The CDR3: CASSISLGPLPQYF. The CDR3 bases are TGTGCCAGTAGTATCTCCCTGGGCCCTCTTCCTCAGTACTTC. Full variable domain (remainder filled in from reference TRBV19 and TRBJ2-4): DGGITQSPKYLFRKEGQNVTLSCEQNLNHDAMYWYRQDPGQGLRLIYYSQIVNDFQKGDIAEGYSVSREKKESFPLTVTSAQKNPTAFYLCASSISLGPLPQYFGAGTRLSVL.